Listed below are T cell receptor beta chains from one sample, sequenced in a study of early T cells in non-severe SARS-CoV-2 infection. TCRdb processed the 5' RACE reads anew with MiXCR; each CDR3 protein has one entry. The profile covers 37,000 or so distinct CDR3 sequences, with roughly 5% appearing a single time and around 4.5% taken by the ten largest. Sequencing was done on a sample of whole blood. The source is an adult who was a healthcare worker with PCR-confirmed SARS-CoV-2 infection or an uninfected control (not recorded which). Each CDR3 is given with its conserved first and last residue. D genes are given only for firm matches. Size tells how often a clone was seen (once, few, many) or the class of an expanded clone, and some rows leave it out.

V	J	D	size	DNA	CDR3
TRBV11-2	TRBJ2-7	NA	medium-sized	TGTGCCAGCAGCTACCCTTTCCTGAGGGGCTACGAGCAGTACTTC	CASSYPFLRGYEQYF
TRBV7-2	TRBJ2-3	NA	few	TGTGCTAGCAGAATTGGCAGCACAGATACGCAGTATTTT	CASRIGSTDTQYF
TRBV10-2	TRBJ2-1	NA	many	TGCGCCAGCAGTGAGTCAGACAGAGTGCAGTTCTTC	CASSESDRVQFF
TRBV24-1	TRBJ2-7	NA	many	TGTGCCACCAGTGATTCACGCAGGGGTGGACTTTACGAGCAGTACTTC	CATSDSRRGGLYEQYF
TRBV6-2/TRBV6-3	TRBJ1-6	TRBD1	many	TGTGCCAAGGACAGGGGTCCGTCCTACTATAATTCACCCCTCCACTTT	CAKDRGPSYYNSPLHF
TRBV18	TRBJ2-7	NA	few	TGTGCCAGCTCCAGGAGGGACTCCTACGAGCAGTACTTC	CASSRRDSYEQYF
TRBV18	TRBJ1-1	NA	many	TGTGCCAGCTCAGGTGGGAGAGCTTTCTTT	CASSGGRAFF
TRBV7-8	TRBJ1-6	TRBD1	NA	TGTGCCAGCAGCTATGAGACAGGGAATAATTCACCCCTCCACTTT	CASSYETGNNSPLHF
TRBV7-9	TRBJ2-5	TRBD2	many	TGTGCCAGCAGCTTATGGTCGTCCAGCGGGGCTCAAGAGACCCAGTACTTC	CASSLWSSSGAQETQYF
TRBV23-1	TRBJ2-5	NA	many	TGCGCCAGCAGTCAATCAGGGTTAGAGACCCAGTACTTC	CASSQSGLETQYF
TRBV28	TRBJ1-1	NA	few	TGTGCCAGCAGCCAGACAGGTTTTGGAGTCACTGAAGCTTTCTTT	CASSQTGFGVTEAFF
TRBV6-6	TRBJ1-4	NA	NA	TGTGCCAGCAGGCTTAATGAAAAACTGTTTTTT	CASRLNEKLFF
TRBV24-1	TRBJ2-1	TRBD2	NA	TGTGCCACCAGGGGACTAGCGGGAAACAATGAGCAGTTCTTC	CATRGLAGNNEQFF
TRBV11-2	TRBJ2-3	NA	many	TGTGCCAGCAGACGGGGCGGGGGCACAGATACGCAGTATTTT	CASRRGGGTDTQYF
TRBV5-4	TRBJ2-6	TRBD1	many	TGTGCCAGCAGCGGTGGGACAGTCGTGAACGTCCTGACTTTC	CASSGGTVVNVLTF